What follows are 5 T cell receptor beta chains derived from one specimen sequenced in a study of sequential checkpoint blockade in melanoma. The treatment: randomized to nivolumab then ipilimumab (arm A) or the reverse (arm B). Repertoires were generated with immunoSEQ multiplex PCR, while TCRdb's copy carries only in-frame clones and drops some. This sample has some 25,000 clones; approximately 80% occur once, and the top ten carry 13%. Sequenced material: CD8+ T cells sorted from blood (inferred from file names), taken from a patient given nivolumab and ipilimumab in sequence. These receptors originate from a human donor with melanoma.

This clone was seen a handful of times. This rearrangement joins TRBV7-9 to TRBJ2-7; D is ambiguous. The CDR3 spans 13 residues. V shed 8 bases and J shed 2 bases, with 13 bases lying between them. Germline assignment: CDR1 SEHNR and CDR2 FQNEAQ (reference sequence). The CDR3 sequence: CASRGGSAYEQYF. The CDR3 bases are TGTGCCAGCCGCGGTGGTTCAGCCTACGAGCAGTACTTC.

This clone came up a few times. The chain is built from TRBV9 and TRBJ2-6; D call uncertain. Germline V gives CDR1 SGDLS, CDR2 YYNGEE. The V end was cut by 0 bases, the J end by 0 bases, with 4 bases between. This CDR3 region has 15 residues. The CDR3 DNA follows: TGTGCCAGCAGCGTAGCGAGCTCTGGGGCCAACGTCCTGACTTTC. Translation gives CASSVASSGANVLTF.

J is TRBJ1-3 and V is TRBV7-8; 9 bases line up with TRBD1. The CDR3 contains 16 residues. V shed 5 bases and J 1 base; nucleotides not matched to a gene: 6. Germline V gives CDR1 SGHVS, CDR2 FQNEAQ. In nucleotides, the CDR3 is TGTGCCAGCAGCCCCTGGGACAGGGCTTCTGGAAACACCATATATTTT. Its translation: CASSPWDRASGNTIYF.

This chain connects TRBV21-1 to TRBJ2-1; the table's TRBD1 call for D was not verified on the DNA. TRBV21-1 constitutes a pseudogene. The CDR3 sequence is 15 residues long. CDR3 DNA sequence: TGTGCCAGCAGCGGCCAGGTCGAATCCTACAATGAGCAGTTCTTC. It codes for CASSGQVESYNEQFF.

The rearrangement links TRBV27 to TRBJ1-1; possible D gene TRBD1, 5 bases. Per the germline V gene, CDR1 is MNHEY and CDR2 is SMNVEV (reference sequence). This CDR3 comprises 12 residues. Trimming removed 6 bases from V and 1 base from J, with 6 bases in between. CDR3 bases: TGTGCCAGCAGGGACAAGAACACTGAAGCTTTCTTT. The encoded protein is CASRDKNTEAFF.